The rows below give T cell receptor beta chains drawn from one sample of a study of blood T cell repertoires in COVID-19. Profiled with immunoSEQ multiplex PCR; TCRdb holds only in-frame clones, not every one. The table records about 130,000 clones, 80% to 90% of them present only once. The source material was peripheral blood. The receptor source for this set is a man in his 60s with COVID-19, enrolled during active disease. CDR3s include the opening cysteine and the closing phenylalanine or tryptophan. The D gene is left open where the match is weak. Where a row states a size, it is once, few, many or the class of an expanded clone; other rows omit it.

TRBV2,.,.,TRBJ2-7,CASRAQASSYEQYF,TGTGCCAGCAGGGCGCAGGCCAGCTCCTACGAGCAGTACTTC
TRBV6-2/TRBV6-3,TRBD2,.,TRBJ2-3,CASSYSLMSTSGVSTDTQYF,TGTGCCAGCAGTTACTCCCTTATGTCAACTAGCGGGGTTAGCACAGATACGCAGTATTTT
TRBV2,TRBD1,few,TRBJ1-4,CASMRGQALNEKLFF,TGTGCCAGCATGCGAGGACAGGCTCTAAATGAAAAACTGTTTTTT
TRBV6-4,TRBD1,.,TRBJ1-6,CASSDLTGGNSPLHF,TGTGCCAGCAGTGACTTGACAGGGGGGAATTCACCCCTCCACTTT
TRBV10-3,.,.,TRBJ2-4,CAISDVPGFGAVKNIQYF,TGTGCCATCAGTGATGTGCCCGGGTTTGGGGCGGTCAAAAACATTCAGTACTTC
TRBV5-5,TRBD1,.,TRBJ1-1,CASSRGGADTEAFF,TGTGCCAGCAGCCGAGGGGGCGCGGACACTGAAGCTTTCTTT
TRBV7-7,.,once,TRBJ2-1,CASSLDREPYNEQFF,TGTGCCAGCAGCTTAGACCGGGAGCCCTACAATGAGCAGTTCTTC
TRBV5-1,.,.,TRBJ1-1,CASSWGQNTEAFF,TGCGCCAGCAGCTGGGGACAGAACACTGAAGCTTTCTTT
TRBV7-2,TRBD1,.,TRBJ2-7,CASSPQTGVYEQYF,TGTGCCAGCAGCCCCCAGACAGGGGTTTACGAGCAGTACTTC
TRBV18,.,once,TRBJ2-7,CASSPGGGPTYEQYF,TGTGCCAGCTCACCAGGGGGCGGGCCTACTTACGAGCAGTACTTC
TRBV19,TRBD1,.,TRBJ1-5,CASNPTDRDHQPQHF,TGTGCCAGTAACCCGACGGACAGGGACCATCAGCCCCAGCATTTT
TRBV9,.,few,TRBJ2-5,CASSARSGGETQYF,TGTGCCAGCAGCGCCCGCAGTGGAGGAGAGACCCAGTACTTC
TRBV5-4,.,.,TRBJ1-1,CASSYPGGDTEAFF,TGTGCCAGCAGTTACCCAGGAGGGGACACTGAAGCTTTCTTT
TRBV19,.,.,TRBJ1-6,CASNPGTLNSPLHF,TGTGCCAGTAACCCCGGGACACTCAATTCACCCCTCCACTTT